The 16 T cell receptor beta chains listed next were all sequenced from one sample in a study of blood T cells in healthy people across ages. Through a sample-barcoded 5' primer and a J-beta primer mix, a second PCR was run for roughly 6 to 11 cycles. TCRdb reprocessed the 5' RACE reads via MiXCR and lists one record per CDR3 protein. The sample includes some 930,000 distinct CDR3 sequences, 25% to 30% of them seen just once. These data also featured in a second study, about T cells of mothers and their children.

Input material: blood. The source of these receptors is a woman aged 40 to 55 in good health.

This sequence joins TRBV4-3 and TRBJ1-4; D is uncertain. The V and J ends lost 0 bases and 4 bases respectively, with 12 bases between them. Germline V gives CDR1 LGHNA, CDR2 YSLEER. The CDR3 spans 16 residues. CDR3 DNA sequence: TGCGCCAGCAGCCAAGAAAGGGCCAGCCTTAATGAAAAACTGTTTTTT. Translated, it gives CASSQERASLNEKLFF.

The gene calls are TRBV19 and TRBJ1-2; D might be TRBD1 (6 bases). The ends were cut back, 4 bases at V and 7 bases at J, with 16 bases in the middle. In germline, CDR1 is LNHDA, CDR2 SQIVND (reference sequence). The CDR3 extends over 14 amino acids. The CDR3 loop is CASSTYAGDTGYTF. CDR3 nucleotides: TGTGCCAGTAGTACGTATGCAGGGGATACTGGCTACACCTTC.

The V gene is TRBV28, the J gene TRBJ2-6; D call uncertain. The CDR3 length is 17 residues. Germline V CDR1 and CDR2: MDHEN, SYDVKM. Trimming took 6 bases from V and 1 from J, leaving 16 bases between them. CDR3 protein: CASRSGMMRSGANVLTF. The CDR3 DNA reads as TGTGCCAGCAGAAGTGGGATGATGCGATCTGGGGCCAACGTCCTGACTTTC.

V usage is TRBV3-1 and J usage is TRBJ2-7; D assignment may be TRBD1 or TRBD2 (5 bases each). CDR1 LGHDT and CDR2 YNNKEL come from the germline V gene (reference sequence). The CDR3 spans 13 residues. The V gene lost 3 bases and the J gene lost 3 bases, with 9 bases spanning the gap. CDR3 in amino acids: CASSHGGDYEQYF. The CDR3 region has the DNA TGTGCCAGCAGCCATGGGGGAGACTACGAGCAGTACTTC.

The chain carries TRBV20-1 and TRBJ2-3; TRBD2 matches 8 bases. There are 16 residues in the CDR3. Trimming at V came to 8 bases and at J to 4 bases, leaving 17 bases not matched to a gene. Germline CDR1 reads DFQATT; CDR2 reads SNEGSKA (reference sequence). CDR3 sequence (DNA): TGCAGTTCCACTCGCCGCGGGGGGAATGTTGCAGATACGCAGTATTTT. Translating it yields CSSTRRGGNVADTQYF.

This clonotype was seen only a few times. CDR3 nucleotides: TGTGCCAGCAGCTCACGGGACAGAGCCTTTGGCAATGAGCAGTTCTTC. Translation gives CASSSRDRAFGNEQFF. This rearrangement joins TRBV7-3 to TRBJ2-1; 7 nucleotides match TRBD1. The ends lost 4 bases at V and 6 bases at J; junction bases unmatched: 12. Germline lookup yields CDR1 SGHTA and CDR2 FQGTGA. The CDR3 loop spans 16 amino acids.

This clonotype occurred a few times. The rearrangement links TRBV4-2 to TRBJ1-1; 8 bases are a match to TRBD1. The trim removed 0 bases at V and 5 bases at J, leaving 8 bases unmatched. Germline V gene lookup returns CDR1 LGHNA and CDR2 YNFKEQ. The CDR3 contains 16 residues. The CDR3 protein is CASSQDTGQGRTEAFF. In DNA form, the CDR3 reads TGTGCCAGCAGCCAAGATACAGGACAGGGAAGGACTGAAGCTTTCTTT.

This clonotype was seen a handful of times. This sequence joins TRBV12-3 or TRBV12-4 and TRBJ1-6; D is unresolved. The CDR3 consists of 13 residues. V gave up 4 bases and J gave up 8 bases, with 9 bases separating them. The DNA of the CDR3 is TGTGCCAGCAGTTGGGAACTAGATTCACCCCTCCACTTT. Amino acid sequence: CASSWELDSPLHF.

The chain uses TRBV7-9 and TRBJ1-1; the D is unclear. CDR1 is SEHNR and CDR2 is FQNEAQ in the germline V gene (reference sequence). CDR3 size: 12 residues. Trimming removed 4 bases from V and 7 bases from J, with 10 bases in between. The CDR3 sequence is CASSWEWYEAFF. The CDR3 nucleotides read TGTGCCAGCAGCTGGGAGTGGTATGAAGCTTTCTTT.

The rearrangement joins TRBV15 to TRBJ1-4, with 11 bases fitting TRBD1. Trimming cost V 3 bases and J 9 bases; bases outside gene matches: 9. The CDR3 extends over 16 amino acids. Germline-derived CDR1 and CDR2 are LNHNV and YYDKDF (reference sequence). The CDR3 region has the DNA TGTGCCACCAGCAGGGATCGGACAGGGGGCTTCAAAAAACTGTTTTTT. Translation: CATSRDRTGGFKKLFF.

Details on this clonotype: One base away lies a much larger clone, so this may be a sequencing read error. The J gene is TRBJ1-2, the V gene TRBV12-3 or TRBV12-4; D may be TRBD1 (5 bases). V was clipped by 4 bases and J by 0 bases, with 15 bases between them. The CDR3 is made up of 16 amino acids. The CDR3 spells CASSSPGTTANYGYTF. In DNA, the CDR3 is TGTGCCAGCAGTTCCCCCGGGACCACAGCTAACTATGGCTACACCTTC.

Concerning this clonotype itself: The junction differs from germline at one of its ends, possibly a read error. CDR3 protein: CAGRRTDTQYF. For the CDR3, the DNA is TGTGCCGGCAGGAGAACAGATACGCAGTATTTT. This chain uses TRBV7-2 with TRBJ2-3; no clear D. There are 11 residues in the CDR3. CDR1 is SGHTA, CDR2 FQGNSA, per germline.

This clonotype came up a few times. The rearrangement links TRBV7-9 to TRBJ1-1; unclear D gene. Trimming stripped 7 bases from V and 5 bases from J, with 14 bases between. The CDR3 is 13 residues long. Per the germline V gene, CDR1 is SEHNR and CDR2 is FQNEAQ (reference sequence). The CDR3: CASTMAVSTEAFF. In nucleotides, the CDR3 is TGTGCCAGCACTATGGCGGTATCGACTGAAGCTTTCTTT.

Worth noting for this clonotype: This clone may be a read error of a much larger clone one base away. The J gene is TRBJ2-7, the V gene TRBV27, with TRBD1 matching 8 bases. This CDR3 is built from 13 residues. The ends lost 6 bases at V and 9 bases at J; junction bases unmatched: 10. Germline values: CDR1 MNHEY, CDR2 SMNVEV (reference sequence). DNA for the CDR3: TGTGCCAGCAGGCCGGGACAGGTAACTTTGCAGTACTTC. Translated, it gives CASRPGQVTLQYF.

This clonotype has a handful of counts. This rearrangement joins TRBV7-2 to TRBJ2-4; TRBD2 agrees at 16 bases. The germline gives CDR1 SGHTA, CDR2 FQGNSA. V lost 5 bases, J lost 1 base, and 8 bases stayed unmatched. The CDR3 is 19 residues long. The CDR3 nucleotides are TGTGCCAGCAGCCCGCCCGGGACTAGCGGGGGGGGGGCCAAAAACATTCAGTACTTC. This translates into CASSPPGTSGGGAKNIQYF.

This rearrangement joins TRBV27 to TRBJ2-5; the match to TRBD2 covers 7 bases. This CDR3 has 16 amino acids. Germline V gene lookup returns CDR1 MNHEY and CDR2 SMNVEV (reference sequence). V trimming: 2 bases; J trimming: 3 bases; junction bases outside the gene matches: 9. The CDR3: CASSLLLGGGKETQYF. Written as DNA, the CDR3 is TGTGCCAGCAGTTTACTTCTAGGCGGGGGTAAAGAGACCCAGTACTTC.